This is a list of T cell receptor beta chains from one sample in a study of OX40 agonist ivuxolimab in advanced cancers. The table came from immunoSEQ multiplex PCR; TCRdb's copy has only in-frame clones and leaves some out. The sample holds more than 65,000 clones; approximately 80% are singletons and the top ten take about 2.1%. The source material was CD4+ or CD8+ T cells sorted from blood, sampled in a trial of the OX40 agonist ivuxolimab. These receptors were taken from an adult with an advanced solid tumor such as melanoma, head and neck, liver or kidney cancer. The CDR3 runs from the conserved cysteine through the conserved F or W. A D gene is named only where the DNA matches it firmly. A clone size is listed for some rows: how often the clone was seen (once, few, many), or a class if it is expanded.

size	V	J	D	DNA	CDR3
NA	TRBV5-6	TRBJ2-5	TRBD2	TGTGCCAGCAGCCCGGGACTAGCGGGCCCCCCGGGAGAGACCCAGTACTTC	CASSPGLAGPPGETQYF
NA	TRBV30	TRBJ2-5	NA	TGTGCCTGGAGTCTACGGGGGCCCCAGTACTTC	CAWSLRGPQYF
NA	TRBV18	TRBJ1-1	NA	TGTGCCAGCTCACCAGGACACGCGAACACTGAAGCTTTCTTT	CASSPGHANTEAFF
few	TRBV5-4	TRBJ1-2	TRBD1	TGTGCCAGCAGCCCTGGACAGGGGGCCAATAGCTATGGCTACACCTTC	CASSPGQGANSYGYTF
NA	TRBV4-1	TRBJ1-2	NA	TGCGCCAGCAGCCCTTCGGGACGGCTCACTTCTAACTATGGCTACACCTTC	CASSPSGRLTSNYGYTF
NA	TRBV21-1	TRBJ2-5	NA	TGTGCCAGCAGCAAAGTTGGACTAGGCTACCAAGAGACCCAGTACTTC	CASSKVGLGYQETQYF
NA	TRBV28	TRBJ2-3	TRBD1	TGTGCCAGCAGTTCATACAGGGGAGATACGCAGTATTTT	CASSSYRGDTQYF
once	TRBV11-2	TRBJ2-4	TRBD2	TGTGCCAGCAGCTCTAGACTAGCGGGATACATTCAGTACTTC	CASSSRLAGYIQYF
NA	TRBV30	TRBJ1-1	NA	TGTGCCTGGAGTCGCAGGAGCCTTGAAGCTTTCTTT	CAWSRRSLEAFF
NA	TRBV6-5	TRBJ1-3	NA	TGTGCCAGCAGGGGACCTGCGGGGACCATATATTTT	CASRGPAGTIYF
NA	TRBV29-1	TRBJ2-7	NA	TGCAGCGTTGAAGATCGCGGCAGATACGAGCAGTACTTC	CSVEDRGRYEQYF
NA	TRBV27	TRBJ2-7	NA	TGTGCCAGCAGTCCTCCCTATGGTCTGGAGCAGTACTTC	CASSPPYGLEQYF
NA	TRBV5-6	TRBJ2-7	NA	TGTGCCAGCAGCTTGGTAGAAGTGGGTTCCTACGAGCAGTACTTC	CASSLVEVGSYEQYF
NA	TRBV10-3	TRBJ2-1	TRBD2	TGTGCCATCAGTGTTCGGGGGGGAGACAATGAGCAGTTCTTC	CAISVRGGDNEQFF
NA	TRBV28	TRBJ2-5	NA	TGTGCCAGCAGTTCCCCTAGGGGGGGATTAGAGACCCAGTACTTC	CASSSPRGGLETQYF
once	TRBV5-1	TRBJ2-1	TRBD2	TGCGCCAGCAGCTCCAATGTGGCGGGAGGGAGCTCCTACAATGAGCAGTTCTTC	CASSSNVAGGSSYNEQFF
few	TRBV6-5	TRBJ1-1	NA	TGTGCCAGCACCTCATCGACACTGGAAGCTTTCTTT	CASTSSTLEAFF
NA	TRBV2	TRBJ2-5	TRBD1	TGTGCCAGCAGTCGGGACAGGGGGCAAGAGACCCAGTACTTC	CASSRDRGQETQYF
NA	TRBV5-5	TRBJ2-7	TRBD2	TGTGCCAGCAGCTTAGGACTAGCGGGGGGACTAACCTACGAGCAGTACTTC	CASSLGLAGGLTYEQYF
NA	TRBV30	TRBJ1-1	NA	TGTGCCTGGAGTGTAGACCAGAGCACTGAAGCTTTCTTT	CAWSVDQSTEAFF
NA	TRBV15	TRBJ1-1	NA	TGTGCCACCAGCAAGAGGCTGAACACTGAAGCTTTCTTT	CATSKRLNTEAFF
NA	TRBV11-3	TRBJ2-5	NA	TGTGCCAGCAGCCCCTCCGGGGTTGAGACCCAGTACTTC	CASSPSGVETQYF
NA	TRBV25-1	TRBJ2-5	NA	TGTGCCAGCACTCAGTACCAAGAGACCCAGTACTTC	CASTQYQETQYF
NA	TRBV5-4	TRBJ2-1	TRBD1	TGTGCCAGCAGCTTGGACAGGGGCTCCTACAATGAGCAGTTCTTC	CASSLDRGSYNEQFF
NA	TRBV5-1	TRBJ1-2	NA	TGCGCCAGCAGCTCCAACGGGGGGGGTTCCTATGGCTACACCTTC	CASSSNGGGSYGYTF
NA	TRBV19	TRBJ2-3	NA	TGTGCCAGTAGTATGGAAAGGATGGCGGGAACGCGGGCAGATACGCAGTATTTT	CASSMERMAGTRADTQYF
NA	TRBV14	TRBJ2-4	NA	TGTGCCAGCAGCCAAGATGTGCAAGGCATTCAGTACTTC	CASSQDVQGIQYF
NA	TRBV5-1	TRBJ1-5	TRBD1	TGCGCCAGCAGCGTAACCGGGACAGGGGGTGAGGAGCCCCAGCATTTT	CASSVTGTGGEEPQHF
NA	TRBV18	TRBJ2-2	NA	TGTGCCAGCTCACAATCAGAGGCCACCGGGGAGCTGTTTTTT	CASSQSEATGELFF
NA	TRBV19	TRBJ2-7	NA	TGTGCCACTGAGGATAGGGGCCACGAGCAGTACTTC	CATEDRGHEQYF
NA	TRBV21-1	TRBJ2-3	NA	TGTGCCAGCAGCAAAGCGCAGTACACAGATACGCAGTATTTT	CASSKAQYTDTQYF
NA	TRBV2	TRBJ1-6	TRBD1	TGTGCCAGCAGTGCGCCCGGACAGGTTGGTTCACCCCTCCACTTT	CASSAPGQVGSPLHF
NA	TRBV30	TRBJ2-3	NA	TGTGCCTGGGCTCGATCGGGAGCAGATACGCAGTATTTT	CAWARSGADTQYF
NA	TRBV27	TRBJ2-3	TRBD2	TGTGCCAGCAGTTTAAGCGGGGGGATAGATACGCAGTATTTT	CASSLSGGIDTQYF
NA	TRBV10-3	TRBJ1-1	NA	TGTGCCATCAGATCCCGGGACACGGGGACTGAAGCTTTCTTT	CAIRSRDTGTEAFF
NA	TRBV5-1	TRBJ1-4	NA	TGCGCCAGCAGCACCTCAGGGGTCGGAAAACTGTTTTTT	CASSTSGVGKLFF
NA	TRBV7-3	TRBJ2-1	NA	TGTGCCAGCAGCTTATCTAGAGGCAATGAGCAGTTCTTC	CASSLSRGNEQFF
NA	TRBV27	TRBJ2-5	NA	TGTGCCAGCAGTTTTAGGGGAGGTCAAGAGACCCAGTACTTC	CASSFRGGQETQYF
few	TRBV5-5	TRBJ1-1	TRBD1	TGTGCCAGCAGCTTCCTTACAGGGGTGGCTTTCTTT	CASSFLTGVAFF
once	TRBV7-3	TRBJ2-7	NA	TGTGCCACCGACGGTGGGGCCCAGTTCCACGAGCAGTACTTC	CATDGGAQFHEQYF
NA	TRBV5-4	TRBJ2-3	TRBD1	TGTGCCAGCAGCGGCGGGACAGGGGGCTCTAGCACAGATACGCAGTATTTT	CASSGGTGGSSTDTQYF
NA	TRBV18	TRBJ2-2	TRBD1	TGTGCCAGCTCGGGGGGACAGGCCGGACCCGGGGAGCTGTTTTTT	CASSGGQAGPGELFF
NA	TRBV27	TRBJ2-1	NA	TGTGCCAGCAGTTTCAGGAATGAGCAGTTCTTC	CASSFRNEQFF
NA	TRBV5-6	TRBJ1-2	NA	TGTGCCAGCAGCTTTGGTCGGAACTATGGCTACACCTTC	CASSFGRNYGYTF
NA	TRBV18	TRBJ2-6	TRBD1	TGTGCCAGCTCACCATGGACAGGGGCTGGGGCCAACGTCCTGACTTTC	CASSPWTGAGANVLTF
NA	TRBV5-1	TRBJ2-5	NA	TGCGCCAGCAGCTTCTCGGGACCTACAGAGACCCAGTACTTC	CASSFSGPTETQYF
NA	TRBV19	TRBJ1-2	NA	TGTGCCAGTAGTCCCAGTCTAGATGGGAAGGGGCGATATGGCTACACCTTC	CASSPSLDGKGRYGYTF
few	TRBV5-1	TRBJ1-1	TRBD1	TGCGCCAGCAGTGATGGACAGGGGGTTGGGGACACTGAAGCTTTCTTT	CASSDGQGVGDTEAFF
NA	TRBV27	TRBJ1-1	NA	TGTGCCAGCAGTCGGACGGGTAGCACTGAAGCTTTCTTT	CASSRTGSTEAFF
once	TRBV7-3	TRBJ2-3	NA	TGTGCCAGCAGCCTGAGCACAGATACGCAGTATTTT	CASSLSTDTQYF
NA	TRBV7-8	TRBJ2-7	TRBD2	TGTGCCAGCAGCGCTAGCGGGGGGGCTTACGAGCAGTACTTC	CASSASGGAYEQYF
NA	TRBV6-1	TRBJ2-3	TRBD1	TGTGCCAGCAGTGGAACCGGGACAGGGCACACAGATACGCAGTATTTT	CASSGTGTGHTDTQYF
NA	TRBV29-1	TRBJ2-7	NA	TGCAGCGTTGAACAGGGCCACGAGCAGTACTTC	CSVEQGHEQYF